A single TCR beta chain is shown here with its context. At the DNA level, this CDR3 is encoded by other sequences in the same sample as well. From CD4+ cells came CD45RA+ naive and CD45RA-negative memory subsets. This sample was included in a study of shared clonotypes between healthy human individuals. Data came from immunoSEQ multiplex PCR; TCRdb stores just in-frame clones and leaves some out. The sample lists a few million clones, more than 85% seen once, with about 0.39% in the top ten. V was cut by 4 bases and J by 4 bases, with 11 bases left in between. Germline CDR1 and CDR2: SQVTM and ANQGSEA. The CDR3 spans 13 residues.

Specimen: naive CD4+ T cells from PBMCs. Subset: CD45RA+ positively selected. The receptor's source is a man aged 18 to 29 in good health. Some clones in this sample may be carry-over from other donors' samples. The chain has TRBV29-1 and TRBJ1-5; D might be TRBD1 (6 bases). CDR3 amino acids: CSVVGQGNQPQHF. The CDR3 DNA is TGCAGCGTTGTCGGGCAGGGGAATCAGCCCCAGCATTTT.